This record concerns one TCR beta chain sequence. The antigen is unknown. The data originate from a study of T cell responses to AZD1222 COVID-19 vaccine. TCRdb's copy holds only in-frame clones and misses some; the assay was immunoSEQ multiplex PCR. This sample yields tens of thousands of clones, of which 70% to 85% are seen a single time; 20% to 30% belongs to the top ten. Germline lookup yields CDR1 SGHDT and CDR2 YYEEEE. CDR3 length: 15 residues. Losses at the gene ends were 5 bases for V and 0 bases for J; bases not matched to a gene: 5. Study-level results: Clonal diversity was possibly underestimated, and white British individuals and females predominated among donors. The study found Spike-specific TCR breadth and depth rose after two AZD1222 doses. Spike regions recognized by vaccine-associated CD4 TCRs spanned the protein, led by 160-218 and 743-854.

This clonotype was obtained from an adult in good health. This chain joins TRBV5-6 and TRBJ2-7, with 10 bases matching TRBD2. The specimen comprised peripheral blood, sampled on day 0 of AZD1222 vaccination. As DNA, the CDR3 is TGTGCCAGCAGGGTAGGACTAGCGGCCTCCTACGAGCAGTACTTC. This codes for CASRVGLAASYEQYF.